Shown below are 16 T cell receptor beta chains from a single sample sequenced in a study of shared clonotypes between healthy human individuals. Generated by immunoSEQ multiplex PCR, the TCRdb table keeps only in-frame clones and is missing some. This sample has roughly 1.4 million clones; 98% occur once, and the top ten carry 0.3% to 0.45%. The sample comprised naive CD4+ T cells sorted from blood. Subset here: CD45RA+ positively selected. These TCRs come from a man in his thirties or forties in good health.

The V call is TRBV11-3, the J call TRBJ2-1; weak D call: TRBD2 (5 bases). Germline V gene data show CDR1 as SGHNT and CDR2 as YENEEA. V was shortened by 6 bases and J by 1 base, with 13 bases between the two germline ends. The CDR3 covers 15 residues. The CDR3 DNA reads TGTGCCAGCAGTTCGAATAGCGCTTCCTACAATGAGCAGTTCTTC. This codes for CASSSNSASYNEQFF.

This clone was counted a single time. This chain joins TRBV27 and TRBJ2-3, with 15 nucleotides matching TRBD2. This CDR3 has 19 residues. Germline V gene data show CDR1 as MNHEY and CDR2 as SMNVEV (reference sequence). Trimming removed 6 bases from V and 5 bases from J; junction bases left unmatched: 15. The CDR3 spells CASRSGIGTSGRFLDTQYF. CDR3 DNA sequence: TGTGCCAGCAGGAGTGGAATCGGGACTAGCGGGAGGTTTTTAGATACGCAGTATTTT.

V is TRBV5-1 and J is TRBJ1-1; D is unclear. Germline V gives CDR1 SGHRS, CDR2 YFSETQ. This CDR3 contains 13 residues. The V and J ends lost 4 bases and 0 bases respectively, with 7 bases between them. The CDR3 loop reads CASSVDVNTEAFF. CDR3 sequence (DNA): TGCGCCAGCAGCGTAGACGTGAACACTGAAGCTTTCTTT.

The rearrangement uses TRBV19 and TRBJ1-5, with D possibly TRBD1 on 5 matching bases. The CDR3 covers 16 residues. With 5 bases removed from V and 2 bases from J, the gap between germline ends came to 16 bases. Germline CDR1 reads LNHDA; CDR2 reads SQIVND (reference sequence). CDR3 bases: TGTGCCAGTAGTCCCTGGATGGGGCTGGGCAATCAGCCCCAGCATTTT. This sequence encodes CASSPWMGLGNQPQHF.

The V and J genes are TRBV5-1 and TRBJ2-7, with D possibly TRBD2 on 6 matching bases. CDR3 length: 14 residues. CDR1 is SGHRS and CDR2 is YFSETQ in the germline V gene. V was shortened by 2 bases and J by 3 bases, with 12 bases between the two germline ends. The CDR3: CASSFGGVNYEQYF. CDR3 DNA sequence: TGCGCCAGCAGCTTCGGCGGGGTCAACTACGAGCAGTACTTC.

The CDR3 DNA is TGCAGTGCGCGACAGAACTATGGCTACACCTTC. Encoded protein: CSARQNYGYTF. The chain links TRBV20-1 to TRBJ1-2, with D maybe TRBD1 (5 bases). The germline V and J ends were trimmed by 6 bases and 2 bases, with 7 bases remaining between them. The CDR3 loop spans 11 amino acids. Germline V CDR1 and CDR2: DFQATT, SNEGSKA (reference sequence).

The chain joins TRBV9 to TRBJ1-1, with TRBD1 as a possible D gene (5 bases). The germline CDR1 and CDR2 sequences are SGDLS and YYNGEE. Trimming removed 6 bases at V and 2 bases at J, with 14 bases between. The CDR3 sequence is 14 residues long. The CDR3 spells CASTATDFNTEAFF. In nucleotides, the CDR3 is TGTGCCAGCACCGCGACAGACTTTAACACTGAAGCTTTCTTT. Supplemented by reference TRBV9 and TRBJ1-1, the full variable domain reads DSGVTQTPKHLITATGQRVTLRCSPRSGDLSVYWYQQSLDQGLQFLIQYYNGEERAKGNILERFSAQQFPDLHSELNLSSLELGDSALYFCASTATDFNTEAFFGQGTRLTVV.

V usage is TRBV30 and J usage is TRBJ1-1, with 9 bases identical to TRBD1. V gave up 0 bases and J gave up 6 bases; unmatched junction bases: 5. There are 14 residues in the CDR3. Germline V gene data show CDR1 as GTSNPN and CDR2 as SVGIG (reference sequence). The CDR3 reads CAWSVKRDRAEAFF. The CDR3 DNA is TGTGCCTGGAGTGTAAAGAGGGACAGGGCTGAAGCTTTCTTT.

The gene calls are TRBV9 and TRBJ2-1, with D perhaps TRBD1 or TRBD2 (5 bases each). Deletions cut 4 bases from V and 9 bases from J, with 20 bases between. The CDR3 covers 15 residues. The germline CDR1 and CDR2 sequences are SGDLS and YYNGEE. As DNA, the CDR3 is TGTGCCAGCAGCTCTACCGGGGCCCGCGAGGGTGAGCAGTTCTTC. It translates to CASSSTGAREGEQFF. Based on the CDR3 plus reference TRBV9 and TRBJ2-1, the full variable domain is DSGVTQTPKHLITATGQRVTLRCSPRSGDLSVYWYQQSLDQGLQFLIQYYNGEERAKGNILERFSAQQFPDLHSELNLSSLELGDSALYFCASSSTGAREGEQFFGPGTRLTVL.

The chain joins TRBV29-1 to TRBJ2-5, with TRBD2 matching over 7 bases. With V trimmed by 7 bases and J by 7 bases, 6 bases remained unmatched. In germline, CDR1 is SQVTM, CDR2 ANQGSEA. The CDR3 runs to 11 residues. This CDR3 is CSGTRPGTQYF. As DNA, the CDR3 is TGCAGCGGGACTAGACCTGGGACCCAGTACTTC.

The chain employs TRBV18 and TRBJ2-1, with TRBD2 matching 16 bases. CDR1 is KGHSH and CDR2 is LQKENI in the germline V gene. The CDR3 contains 19 residues. V lost 4 bases and J lost 3; bases outside the gene matches: 9. Here the CDR3 DNA reads TGTGCCAGCTCACATCCGGGACTAGCGGGAGGGGGCGTCTACAATGAGCAGTTCTTC. Protein sequence: CASSHPGLAGGGVYNEQFF.

V gene TRBV15 combines with J gene TRBJ2-2; TRBD2 agrees at 10 bases. Germline values: CDR1 LNHNV, CDR2 YYDKDF (reference sequence). V trimming: 1 base; J trimming: 1 base; junction bases outside the gene matches: 3. The CDR3 totals 17 residues. The CDR3 spells CATSRVLAGVNTGELFF. The CDR3 nucleotides read TGTGCCACCAGCAGAGTCCTAGCGGGAGTGAACACCGGGGAGCTGTTTTTT.

The chain links TRBV19 to TRBJ1-1, with D perhaps matching TRBD1 (5 bases). This CDR3 region has 14 residues. Trimming pared 8 bases from V and 0 bases from J, leaving 13 bases between. Per the germline V gene, CDR1 is LNHDA and CDR2 is SQIVND (reference sequence). CDR3 nucleotides: TGTGCCAGTCGCGCAGGGTTCCTGAACACTGAAGCTTTCTTT. Protein sequence: CASRAGFLNTEAFF.

This sequence joins TRBV11-2 and TRBJ2-1; 7 bases agree with TRBD2. V lost 6 bases and J lost 3; bases outside the gene matches: 8. This CDR3 has 15 amino acids. Germline V gene data show CDR1 as SGHAT and CDR2 as FQNNGV. CDR3 DNA sequence: TGTGCCAGCAGGCTGGCGGGAGAGCTCTACAATGAGCAGTTCTTC. Protein product: CASRLAGELYNEQFF. The whole variable domain, remainder taken from reference TRBV11-2 and TRBJ2-1, is EAGVAQSPRYKIIEKRQSVAFWCNPISGHATLYWYQQILGQGPKLLIQFQNNGVVDDSQLPKDRFSAERLKGVDSTLKIQPAKLEDSAVYLCASRLAGELYNEQFFGPGTRLTVL.

The V call is TRBV5-5, the J call TRBJ1-1; TRBD1 matches at 7 bases. The CDR3 has 14 residues. V shed 4 bases and J 1 base; nucleotides not matched to a gene: 4. The germline V gene has CDR1 SGHKS and CDR2 YYEKEE (reference sequence). The CDR3, as DNA: TGTGCCAGCAGCCTGACAGGGCAGAACACTGAAGCTTTCTTT. Amino acids: CASSLTGQNTEAFF.

V gene TRBV7-2 combines with J gene TRBJ2-7; possibly TRBD1 or TRBD2 for D (5 bases each). CDR3 length equals 12 residues. Germline values: CDR1 SGHTA, CDR2 FQGNSA. Trimming removed 4 bases from V and 7 bases from J, with 11 bases in between. The CDR3 nucleotides read TGTGCCAGCAGCTCCTCCTGGGGGGAGCAGTACTTC. It encodes CASSSSWGEQYF.